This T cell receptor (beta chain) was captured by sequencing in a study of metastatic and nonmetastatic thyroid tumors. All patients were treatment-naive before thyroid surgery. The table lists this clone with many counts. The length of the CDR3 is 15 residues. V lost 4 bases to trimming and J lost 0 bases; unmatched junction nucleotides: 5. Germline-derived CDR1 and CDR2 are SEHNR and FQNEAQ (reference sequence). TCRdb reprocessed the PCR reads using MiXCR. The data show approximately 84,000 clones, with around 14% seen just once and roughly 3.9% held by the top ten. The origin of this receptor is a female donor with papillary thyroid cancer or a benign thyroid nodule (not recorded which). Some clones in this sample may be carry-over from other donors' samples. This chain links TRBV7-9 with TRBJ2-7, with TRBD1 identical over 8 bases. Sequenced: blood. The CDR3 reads CASSSGGTSSYEQYF. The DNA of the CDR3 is TGTGCCAGCAGCTCAGGGGGCACCAGCTCCTACGAGCAGTACTTC.